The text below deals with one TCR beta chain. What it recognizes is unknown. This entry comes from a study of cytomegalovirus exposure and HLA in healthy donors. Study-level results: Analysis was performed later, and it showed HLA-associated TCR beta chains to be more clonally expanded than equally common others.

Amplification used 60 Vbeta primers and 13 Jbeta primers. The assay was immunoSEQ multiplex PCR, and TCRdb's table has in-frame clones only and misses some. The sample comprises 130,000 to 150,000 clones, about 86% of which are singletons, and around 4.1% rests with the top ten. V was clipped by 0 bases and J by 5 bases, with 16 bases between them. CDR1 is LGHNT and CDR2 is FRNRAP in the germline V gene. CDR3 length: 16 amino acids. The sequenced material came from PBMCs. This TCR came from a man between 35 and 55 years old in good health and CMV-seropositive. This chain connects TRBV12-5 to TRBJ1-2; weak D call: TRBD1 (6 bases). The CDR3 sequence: CASGLVFGGAGYGYTF. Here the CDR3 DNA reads TGTGCTAGTGGTTTGGTATTTGGGGGGGCGGGTTATGGCTACACCTTC.